A selection of T cell receptor beta chains follows, all from one sample in a study of cytomegalovirus exposure and HLA in healthy donors. Assay: immunoSEQ multiplex PCR; the TCRdb copy retains only in-frame clones and omits some. The sample consists of 210,000 or so clones, more than 65% of them appearing once. The specimen sequenced was PBMCs. Receptors were obtained from a man younger than 35 in good health and CMV-seronegative. CDR3s include the opening cysteine and the closing phenylalanine or tryptophan. The D gene is left open where the match is weak. Rows may omit the clone size; those that give it use once, few, many or a size class.

-	TRBV27	TRBD1	TRBJ2-7	TGTGCCAGCAGCCCGAAACCCGACAGGGGGGCCTACGAGCAGTACTTC	CASSPKPDRGAYEQYF
-	TRBV11-2	TRBD2	TRBJ2-7	TGTGCCAGCAGCCTAGCGGGAGCGCACTACGAGCAGTACTTC	CASSLAGAHYEQYF
-	TRBV5-4	TRBD2	TRBJ2-7	TGTGCCAGCAGTCTGGGGGGAGCGGGAGGGGGATACGAGCAGTACTTC	CASSLGGAGGGYEQYF
-	TRBV27	TRBD2	TRBJ2-7	TGTGCCAGCAGTTCGACTAGCGGGCTCTCCTACGAGCAGTACTTC	CASSSTSGLSYEQYF
-	TRBV2	TRBD2	TRBJ2-7	TGTGCCAGCATCGGGACTAGCGGGAGTTACGAGCAGTACTTC	CASIGTSGSYEQYF
-	TRBV5-1	TRBD2	TRBJ2-2	TGCGCCAGCAGCTTGGAGTCTAGCGGGAGGGCCGGGGAGCTGTTTTTT	CASSLESSGRAGELFF
-	TRBV28	TRBD2	TRBJ2-1	TGTGCCAGCAGCCCCAAGAGCGGGAGGTTGTATGAGCAGTTCTTC	CASSPKSGRLYEQFF
-	TRBV14	-	TRBJ1-2	TGTGCCAGCAGCCAATCCGGGACATTCTATGGCTACACCTTC	CASSQSGTFYGYTF
few	TRBV15	-	TRBJ1-2	TGTGCCACCAGCAGAGATCGGGACTCGGGCTATGGCTACACCTTC	CATSRDRDSGYGYTF
few	TRBV5-6	TRBD1	TRBJ2-7	TGTGCCAGCAGCTTGGGGGACAGTGTGATGCAGTACTTC	CASSLGDSVMQYF
once	TRBV12-5	-	TRBJ1-3	TGTGCTAGTGGTTCGGGCAGGGGTGGAAACACCATATATTTT	CASGSGRGGNTIYF
once	TRBV29-1	TRBD1	TRBJ2-7	TGCAGCGTTGCGACGGGACAGGGTCTCTACGAGCAGTACTTC	CSVATGQGLYEQYF
-	TRBV5-4	TRBD1	TRBJ2-4	TGTGCCAGCAAGACACAGGGGGAGGTGGACATTCAGTACTTC	CASKTQGEVDIQYF
few	TRBV6-5	-	TRBJ1-2	TGTGCCAGCAGTGCGGCACAGGCGCACTATGGCTACACCTTC	CASSAAQAHYGYTF
-	TRBV27	TRBD1	TRBJ1-2	TGTGCCAGCAGACTGGGGACAGGGGAATACGGCTACACCTTC	CASRLGTGEYGYTF
few	TRBV5-1	-	TRBJ2-7	TGCGCCAGCAGCCCCGGTCACTACGAGCAGTACTTC	CASSPGHYEQYF
-	TRBV9	-	TRBJ1-2	TGTGCCAGCAGCGCGCAGGGCAACTATGGCTACACCTTC	CASSAQGNYGYTF
-	TRBV6-1	-	TRBJ2-7	TGTGCCAGCAGCGTAGGACAGAGAACCTACGAGCAGTACTTC	CASSVGQRTYEQYF
-	TRBV27	-	TRBJ2-1	TGTGCCAGCAGTCCGGACCTGGGGGGTCCCTACAATGAGCAGTTCTTC	CASSPDLGGPYNEQFF
-	TRBV7-3	-	TRBJ2-1	TGTGCCAGCAGCTTCAACATTTACAATGAGCAGTTCTTC	CASSFNIYNEQFF